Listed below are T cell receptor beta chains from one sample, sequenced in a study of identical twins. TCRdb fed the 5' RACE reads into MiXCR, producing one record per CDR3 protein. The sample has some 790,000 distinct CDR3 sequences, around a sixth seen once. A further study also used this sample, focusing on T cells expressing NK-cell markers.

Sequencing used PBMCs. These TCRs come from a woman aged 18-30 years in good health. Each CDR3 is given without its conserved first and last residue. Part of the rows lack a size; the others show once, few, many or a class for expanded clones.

CDR3: ASGLVVSRSPAKNIQY
size: few
V: TRBV12-5

CDR3: SARQGAPSEAF
size: few
V: TRBV29-1

CDR3: ASSPDWENTGELF
size: -
V: TRBV2

CDR3: SARDRSGGATYNEQF
size: -
V: TRBV20-1

CDR3: ASSQGDKGSYEQY
size: few
V: TRBV4-3

CDR3: ASSLQSGHSYEQY
size: few
V: TRBV7-9

CDR3: ASRKELAGTYEQY
size: -
V: TRBV5-5

CDR3: ASSSPPGYGYT
size: few
V: TRBV12-3/TRBV12-4

CDR3: ASSHRRLRYEQY
size: -
V: TRBV11-2

CDR3: ASSSDTNYGYT
size: many
V: TRBV7-3

CDR3: ASGISGSTDTQY
size: -
V: TRBV25-1

CDR3: ASSLRRTGGITEAF
size: -
V: TRBV13

CDR3: ASRAPGGLNYGYT
size: -
V: TRBV11-2

CDR3: ASSPDSYGYT
size: many
V: TRBV12-3/TRBV12-4

CDR3: SASAQGGITDTQY
size: few
V: TRBV20-1

CDR3: ASSLDRTIYEQY
size: few
V: TRBV11-2

CDR3: AISAQYEQY
size: few
V: TRBV10-3

CDR3: SARVSSGGSTDTQY
size: few
V: TRBV20-1

CDR3: SAYGRNEKLF
size: few
V: TRBV20-1

CDR3: ASSLRTYNEQF
size: many
V: TRBV5-1

CDR3: ASSEFTGTQY
size: few
V: TRBV25-1

CDR3: ASSYGTGLTDTQY
size: -
V: TRBV6-5

CDR3: SATSGVTYEQY
size: -
V: TRBV20-1

CDR3: SAQDPGQASNEQF
size: few
V: TRBV20-1

CDR3: SGAARMNTEAF
size: once
V: TRBV29-1

CDR3: ASSTRTGGYGYT
size: few
V: TRBV6-1

CDR3: ASSLSGTGGETQY
size: -
V: TRBV7-3

CDR3: ASSLLGQNTEAF
size: -
V: TRBV12-3/TRBV12-4

CDR3: ASSQDAGVGF
size: few
V: TRBV3-1

CDR3: ASGYAGTYQETQY
size: -
V: TRBV6-2/TRBV6-3

CDR3: SADREFGSGTDTQY
size: -
V: TRBV20-1

CDR3: ATRITVGNTEAF
size: few
V: TRBV10-3

CDR3: ASRAAETQY
size: -
V: TRBV6-2/TRBV6-3

CDR3: ASSLGGVGTDTQY
size: -
V: TRBV11-2

CDR3: ASNPVGTGGKGEAF
size: few
V: TRBV12-3/TRBV12-4

CDR3: ASSEPGQGSASTDTQY
size: -
V: TRBV21-1

CDR3: AWQPGQIMNTEAF
size: -
V: TRBV30

CDR3: SVEGSGPY
size: few
V: TRBV29-1

CDR3: ASSPGGANTEAF
size: many
V: TRBV14

CDR3: ASRPPDRVDEQF
size: many
V: TRBV12-3/TRBV12-4

CDR3: ASSEVVTAKNIQY
size: few
V: TRBV2

CDR3: ASRETGAGGNQPQH
size: -
V: TRBV27

CDR3: SAGGQGRPGYT
size: few
V: TRBV20-1

CDR3: ASSPPGGGTEAF
size: few
V: TRBV4-2

CDR3: ASSASGWYVGTEAF
size: few
V: TRBV10-2

CDR3: ASSEGTPGNTIY
size: -
V: TRBV2